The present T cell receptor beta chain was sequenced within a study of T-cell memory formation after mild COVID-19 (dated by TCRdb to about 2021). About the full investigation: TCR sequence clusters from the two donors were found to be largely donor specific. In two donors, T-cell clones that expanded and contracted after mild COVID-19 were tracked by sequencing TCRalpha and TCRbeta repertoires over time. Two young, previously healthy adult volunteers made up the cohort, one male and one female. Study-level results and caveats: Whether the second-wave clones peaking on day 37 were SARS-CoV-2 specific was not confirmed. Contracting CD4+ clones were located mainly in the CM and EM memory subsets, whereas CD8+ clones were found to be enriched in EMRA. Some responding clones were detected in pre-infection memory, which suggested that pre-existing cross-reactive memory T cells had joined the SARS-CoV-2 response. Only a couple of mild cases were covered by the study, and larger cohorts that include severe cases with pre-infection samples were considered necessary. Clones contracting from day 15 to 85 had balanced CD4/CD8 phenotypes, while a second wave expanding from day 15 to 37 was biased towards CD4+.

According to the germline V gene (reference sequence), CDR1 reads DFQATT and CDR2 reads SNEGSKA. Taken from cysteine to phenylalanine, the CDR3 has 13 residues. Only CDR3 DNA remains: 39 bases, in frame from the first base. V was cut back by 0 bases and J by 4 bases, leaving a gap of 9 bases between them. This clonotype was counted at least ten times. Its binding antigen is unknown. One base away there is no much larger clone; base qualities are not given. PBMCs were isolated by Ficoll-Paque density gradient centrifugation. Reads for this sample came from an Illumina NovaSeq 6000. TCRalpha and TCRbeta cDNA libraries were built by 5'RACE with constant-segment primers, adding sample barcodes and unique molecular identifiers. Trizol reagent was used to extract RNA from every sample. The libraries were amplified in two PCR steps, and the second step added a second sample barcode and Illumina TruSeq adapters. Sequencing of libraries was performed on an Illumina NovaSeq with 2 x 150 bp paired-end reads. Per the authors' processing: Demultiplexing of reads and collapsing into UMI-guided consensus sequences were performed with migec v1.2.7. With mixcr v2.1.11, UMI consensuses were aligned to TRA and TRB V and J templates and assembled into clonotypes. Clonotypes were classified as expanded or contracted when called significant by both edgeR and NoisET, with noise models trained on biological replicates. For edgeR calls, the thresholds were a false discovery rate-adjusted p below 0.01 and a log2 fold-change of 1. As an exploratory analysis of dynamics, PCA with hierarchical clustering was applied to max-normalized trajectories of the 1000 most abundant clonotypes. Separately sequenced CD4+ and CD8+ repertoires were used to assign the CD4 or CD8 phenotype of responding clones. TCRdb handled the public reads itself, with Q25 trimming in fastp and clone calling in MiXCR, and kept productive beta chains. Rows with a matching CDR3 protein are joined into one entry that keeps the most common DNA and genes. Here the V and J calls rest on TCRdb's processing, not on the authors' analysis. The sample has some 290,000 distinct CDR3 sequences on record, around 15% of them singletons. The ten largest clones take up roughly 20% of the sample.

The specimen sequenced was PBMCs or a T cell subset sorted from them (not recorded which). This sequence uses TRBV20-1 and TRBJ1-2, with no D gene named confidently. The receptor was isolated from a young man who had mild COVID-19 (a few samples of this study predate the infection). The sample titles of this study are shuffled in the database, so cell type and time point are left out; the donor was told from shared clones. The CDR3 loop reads CSAREFDGYGYTF. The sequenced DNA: TGCAGTGCTAGAGAGTTTGACGGCTATGGCTACACCTTC.